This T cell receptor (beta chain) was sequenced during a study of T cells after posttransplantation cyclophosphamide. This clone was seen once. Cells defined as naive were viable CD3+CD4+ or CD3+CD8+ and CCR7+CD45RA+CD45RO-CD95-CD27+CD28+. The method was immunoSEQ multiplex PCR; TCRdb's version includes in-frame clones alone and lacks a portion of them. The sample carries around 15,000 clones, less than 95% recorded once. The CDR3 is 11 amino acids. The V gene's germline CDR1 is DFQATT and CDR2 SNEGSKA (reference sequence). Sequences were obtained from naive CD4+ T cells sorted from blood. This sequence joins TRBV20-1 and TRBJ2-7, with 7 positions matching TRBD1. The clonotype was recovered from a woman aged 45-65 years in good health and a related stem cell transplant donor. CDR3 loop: CSDRVRSEQYF. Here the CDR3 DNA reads TGCAGCGACAGGGTAAGGAGCGAGCAGTACTTC.